One T cell receptor beta chain is described in this entry. The data were taken from a study of CD8+CD57+ T cells in acquired aplastic anemia. Genomic DNA templated the TCR beta VDJ and CDR3 profiling. TCRdb called the reads again in MiXCR, with one record for every CDR3 protein. Among 100,000 to 150,000 distinct CDR3 sequences listed, 30% to 45% were seen once. By flow cytometry, patients selected for sequencing had shown an expansion of CD8+CD57+ cells. There were no patients without severe acquired aplastic anemia. Trimming removed 2 bases from V and 7 bases from J; junction bases left unmatched: 6. The CDR3 covers 15 residues.

The chain employs TRBV12-3 or TRBV12-4 and TRBJ2-1; 9 nucleotides agree with TRBD2. The TCR originated in a human donor with aplastic anemia. The sequenced sample consisted of sorted CD4+, CD8+, or CD8+CD57+ T cells (not recorded which) from PBMCs. CDR3 sequence reads: CASSLWASGVNEQFF. Written as DNA, the CDR3 is TGTGCCAGCAGTTTATGGGCTAGCGGGGTAAATGAGCAGTTCTTC.